This T cell receptor (beta chain) was captured in a study of blood T cell repertoires in COVID-19. Study information: Sources were T cells, B-cell-depleted T cells, or PBMCs; the material itself was cDNA or gDNA.

As originally analysed: Quantification of nucleated cells was approximated via reference gene primer amplification. Libraries were prepared by immunoSEQ multiplex PCR; TCRdb keeps only in-frame clonotypes and omits some of them. That table supplies the V and J calls and clone size; D and trimming were determined from the DNA. The sample holds approximately 300,000 clones, about 83% seen once. The germline gives CDR1 SGDLS, CDR2 YYNGEE. With V trimmed by 4 bases and J by 10 bases, 9 bases remained unmatched. The CDR3 runs to 16 residues. V gene TRBV9 combines with J gene TRBJ2-1, with 15 bases identical to TRBD2. Sequencing was done on a sample of peripheral blood. This receptor was identified in a woman between 45 and 65 years old with acute or convalescent COVID-19. The CDR3 DNA is TGTGCCAGCAGCCCCGGGACTAGCGGGAGGAGTGAAGAGCAGTTCTTC. It yields the protein CASSPGTSGRSEEQFF.